The entry below gives a single T cell receptor (beta chain) sequence along with its context. The antigen is unknown. Germline V gene lookup returns CDR1 MNHEY and CDR2 SVGAGI. This CDR3 comprises 13 residues. V was trimmed by 0 bases and J by 4 bases, leaving 6 bases between them. Only in-frame clones appear in the TCRdb table, and some are missing; sequencing was by immunoSEQ multiplex PCR. The data contain about 72,000 clones, 75% to 90% of them singletons. These data originate in a study of OX40 agonist ivuxolimab in advanced cancers. Notes on the study in general: Nonresponders, in some cases, also had low normalized T-cell clonal expansion.

The source is an adult with an advanced solid tumor such as melanoma, head and neck, liver or kidney cancer. Sequencing was performed on CD4+ or CD8+ T cells sorted from blood, taken in a trial of the OX40 agonist ivuxolimab. The chain joins TRBV6-5 to TRBJ1-1; no reliable D call. The CDR3 protein is CASSYSEPTEAFF. The CDR3 coding sequence is TGTGCCAGCAGTTACTCTGAGCCCACTGAAGCTTTCTTT.